Listed below are T cell receptor beta chains from one sample, sequenced in a study of shared clonotypes between healthy human individuals. The repertoire was sequenced with immunoSEQ multiplex PCR; TCRdb's copy has only in-frame clones and lacks some. The table records 2 million to 2.5 million clones, under 95% of them present only once. Sequenced material: naive CD4+ T cells from PBMCs. Receptors were obtained from a man aged 18 to 35 in good health. Some clones in this sample may be carry-over from other donors' samples. Each CDR3 is given with its conserved first and last residue. D genes are given only for firm matches. Clone size is shown for a subset of rows, as once, few, many or a class of expanded clone.

clone size	V gene	J gene	D gene	CDR3 DNA	CDR3 protein
-	TRBV11-2	TRBJ2-3	TRBD1	TGTGCCAGCAGCCCTTTATCGGTACAGGGGACAGATACGCAGTATTTT	CASSPLSVQGTDTQYF
-	TRBV25-1	TRBJ1-2	-	TGTGCCAGCATGTCACAGGTCTATGGCTACACCTTC	CASMSQVYGYTF
-	TRBV28	TRBJ1-2	TRBD1	TGTGCCAGCAGTCGGGGAGGACAGGGGTTCGGTGGCTACACCTTC	CASSRGGQGFGGYTF
-	TRBV5-8	TRBJ2-7	-	TGTGCCAGCAGCTTCTCCTACGAGCAGTACTTC	CASSFSYEQYF
-	TRBV2	TRBJ1-1	-	TGTGCCAGCACTGAGGGGCCGAACACTGAAGCTTTCTTT	CASTEGPNTEAFF
once	TRBV5-1	TRBJ1-5	-	TGCGCCAGCAGCTTGTCGGGGTTGGGGCAGCCCCAGCATTTT	CASSLSGLGQPQHF
-	TRBV29-1	TRBJ2-5	TRBD1	TGCAGCGGGGGCAGACAGGGTGAGACCCAGTACTTC	CSGGRQGETQYF
-	TRBV7-9	TRBJ2-5	TRBD1	TGTGCCAGCAGCTCCGCCGGGACAGCCCAAGAGACCCAGTACTTC	CASSSAGTAQETQYF
-	TRBV5-1	TRBJ2-7	-	TGCGCCAGCAGTCCCCCCAAGTCCTCCTACGAGCAGTACTTC	CASSPPKSSYEQYF
-	TRBV7-9	TRBJ2-2	TRBD1	TGTGCCAGCAGCTCCCTCCCCCTGGGACAGATGAACACCGGGGAGCTGTTTTTT	CASSSLPLGQMNTGELFF
-	TRBV6-5	TRBJ1-2	TRBD1	TGTGCCAGCAGCCCTCCAGGGGGCTATGGCTACACCTTC	CASSPPGGYGYTF
-	TRBV7-2	TRBJ2-7	-	TGTGCCAGCAGCCAGGGTAGGTCAGGCCCCTACGAGCAGTACTTC	CASSQGRSGPYEQYF
-	TRBV5-8	TRBJ1-3	-	TGTGCCAGCAGCAAGAGGGTTTCTGGAAACACCATATATTTT	CASSKRVSGNTIYF
-	TRBV27	TRBJ2-7	TRBD2	TGTGCCAGCAGTTTAGCGGGAGGGCCAGGAGAGCAGTACTTC	CASSLAGGPGEQYF
-	TRBV28	TRBJ1-5	TRBD1	TGTGCCAGCAGTTTGAGGGACAGTCTCAATCAGCCCCAGCATTTT	CASSLRDSLNQPQHF
-	TRBV2	TRBJ1-3	-	TGTGCCAGCAGTGAAGGGGTTGACTCCTCTGGAAACACCATATATTTT	CASSEGVDSSGNTIYF
-	TRBV4-1	TRBJ1-1	-	TGCGCCAGAGCGATTAGGAACACTGAAGCTTTCTTT	CARAIRNTEAFF
-	TRBV19	TRBJ2-7	-	TGTGCCAGTAGTGAGAACTACGAGCAGTACTTC	CASSENYEQYF
-	TRBV27	TRBJ2-1	TRBD2	TGTGCCAGCAGTAGCGGGAGGGTCTACAATGAGCAGTTCTTC	CASSSGRVYNEQFF
-	TRBV9	TRBJ2-1	TRBD2	TGTGCCAGCAGCGCGCGACTAGCGGGAGGGCCGATCGAGAATGAGCAGTTCTTC	CASSARLAGGPIENEQFF
-	TRBV5-1	TRBJ2-7	TRBD1	TGCGCCAGCAGCTTGGGGGACAGTGCCAGGGGATACGAGCAGTACTTC	CASSLGDSARGYEQYF
-	TRBV28	TRBJ2-7	-	TGTGCCAGCACCTCAAGTGGGCAGGGTCGGTACGAGCAGTACTTC	CASTSSGQGRYEQYF
-	TRBV11-3	TRBJ2-4	-	TGTGCCAGCAGTTACGCCAAAAACATTCAGTACTTC	CASSYAKNIQYF
-	TRBV14	TRBJ1-2	-	TGTGCCAGCAGCCAAGGGACAGCAAACTATGGCTACACCTTC	CASSQGTANYGYTF
-	TRBV11-2	TRBJ2-1	-	TGTGCCAGCAGCTTAGGGGCGCACAATGAGCAGTTCTTC	CASSLGAHNEQFF
-	TRBV5-1	TRBJ2-3	-	TGCGCCAGCAGCGGAACAGGGTCAGATACGCAGTATTTT	CASSGTGSDTQYF
-	TRBV19	TRBJ1-5	TRBD1	TGTGCCAGTAGTATTGGGACAGGACGACATCAGCCCCAGCATTTT	CASSIGTGRHQPQHF
-	TRBV9	TRBJ1-5	-	TGTGCCAGCAGCGTATCGGGGATCCCGGATCAGCCCCAGCATTTT	CASSVSGIPDQPQHF
few	TRBV4-2	TRBJ1-5	-	TGTGCCAGCAGCCAAGCCATCGATCAGCCCCAGCATTTT	CASSQAIDQPQHF
-	TRBV6-6	TRBJ1-1	TRBD1	TGTGCCAGCAGTTACTATGGGGACAGGGCGGAAGCTTTCTTT	CASSYYGDRAEAFF
-	TRBV28	TRBJ2-7	TRBD2	TGTGCCAGCAGTTTAGGGTGGTCGGGGGGGATCGGCGAGCAGTACTTC	CASSLGWSGGIGEQYF
-	TRBV19	TRBJ1-4	-	TGTGCAACCAGTACTCTTGCAACTAATGAAAAACTGTTTTTT	CATSTLATNEKLFF
-	TRBV19	TRBJ2-1	TRBD2	TGTGCCAGTAGTTCCGTAGCGGGAGTGGCAAATGAGCAGTTCTTC	CASSSVAGVANEQFF
-	TRBV11-3	TRBJ2-7	-	TGTGCCAGCAGCTTAGGCCCGGAGGAGGGGCAGTACTTC	CASSLGPEEGQYF
-	TRBV19	TRBJ1-2	-	TGTGCCAGTAGTATTAGCTGGACATCATCCTATGGCTACACCTTC	CASSISWTSSYGYTF
once	TRBV5-1	TRBJ1-4	-	TGCGCCAGCAGCTTGCAAGGGACTAATGAAAAACTGTTTTTT	CASSLQGTNEKLFF
-	TRBV6-5	TRBJ1-5	-	TGTGCCAGCAGATCCATCCGTAGCAATCAGCCCCAGCATTTT	CASRSIRSNQPQHF
-	TRBV6-6	TRBJ1-2	-	TGTGCCAGCAGTTACACCGGGGTAGGCTATGGCTACACCTTC	CASSYTGVGYGYTF
-	TRBV19	TRBJ2-7	TRBD1	TGTGCCAGTAGTCCCCTCGGGACAGGGCAAGACGAGCAGTACTTC	CASSPLGTGQDEQYF
-	TRBV5-6	TRBJ2-7	TRBD1	TGTGCCAGCAGCCCTAGACAGGGGGCGAAGATATACGAGCAGTACTTC	CASSPRQGAKIYEQYF
once	TRBV11-2	TRBJ2-2	TRBD2	TGTGCCAGCAGCTTAGGTAGCGGGGCCTGGGGGCTGTTTTTT	CASSLGSGAWGLFF
-	TRBV9	TRBJ2-2	-	TGTGCCAGCAGCGTACCCAGCCCGAACACCGGGGAGCTGTTTTTT	CASSVPSPNTGELFF
-	TRBV7-8	TRBJ2-1	-	TGTGCCAGCAGCCGCGGGGAGAATGAGCAGTTCTTC	CASSRGENEQFF
-	TRBV28	TRBJ2-7	TRBD2	TGTGCCAGCAGTTCCGGCGGGGGTAGGGGTTCCTACGAGCAGTACTTC	CASSSGGGRGSYEQYF
once	TRBV28	TRBJ1-2	-	TGTGCCAGCAGCCTAACAGCAAGCAGCATTAGATTAAACTATGGCTACACCTTC	CASSLTASSIRLNYGYTF
-	TRBV19	TRBJ1-5	-	TGTGCCAGTAGTATCTTAGGAGTGAGCAATCAGCCCCAGCATTTT	CASSILGVSNQPQHF
-	TRBV4-2	TRBJ1-5	-	TGTGCCAGCGGGGGTTTTGGGGGCAATCAGCCCCAGCATTTT	CASGGFGGNQPQHF
-	TRBV5-5	TRBJ1-2	-	TGTGCCAGCAGTTTTACCGGGACTTTCCCCCCTCATGGCTACACCTTC	CASSFTGTFPPHGYTF
-	TRBV28	TRBJ1-4	-	TGTGCCAGCAGTTCTGGGGTTTACGAAAAACTGTTTTTT	CASSSGVYEKLFF
-	TRBV7-9	TRBJ1-5	-	TGTGCCAGCAGTTTGGGGACGGCCGTAGGGCTAGGGAATCAGCCCCAGCATTTT	CASSLGTAVGLGNQPQHF
-	TRBV5-4	TRBJ1-1	TRBD1	TGTGCCAGCAGCGTGATTGCAGGGGGCGGCACTGAAGCTTTCTTT	CASSVIAGGGTEAFF
-	TRBV28	TRBJ1-5	-	TGTGCCAGCAGCCCCCTAGATGCGAGCAATCAGCCCCAGCATTTT	CASSPLDASNQPQHF
-	TRBV5-1	TRBJ2-4	TRBD2	TGCGCCAGCAGCCCCCGGATGCGGGAGGACGTCAAAAACATTCAGTACTTC	CASSPRMREDVKNIQYF
-	TRBV18	TRBJ2-2	TRBD1	TGTGCCAGCTCACCGGACAGGACCGGGGAGCTGTTTTTT	CASSPDRTGELFF